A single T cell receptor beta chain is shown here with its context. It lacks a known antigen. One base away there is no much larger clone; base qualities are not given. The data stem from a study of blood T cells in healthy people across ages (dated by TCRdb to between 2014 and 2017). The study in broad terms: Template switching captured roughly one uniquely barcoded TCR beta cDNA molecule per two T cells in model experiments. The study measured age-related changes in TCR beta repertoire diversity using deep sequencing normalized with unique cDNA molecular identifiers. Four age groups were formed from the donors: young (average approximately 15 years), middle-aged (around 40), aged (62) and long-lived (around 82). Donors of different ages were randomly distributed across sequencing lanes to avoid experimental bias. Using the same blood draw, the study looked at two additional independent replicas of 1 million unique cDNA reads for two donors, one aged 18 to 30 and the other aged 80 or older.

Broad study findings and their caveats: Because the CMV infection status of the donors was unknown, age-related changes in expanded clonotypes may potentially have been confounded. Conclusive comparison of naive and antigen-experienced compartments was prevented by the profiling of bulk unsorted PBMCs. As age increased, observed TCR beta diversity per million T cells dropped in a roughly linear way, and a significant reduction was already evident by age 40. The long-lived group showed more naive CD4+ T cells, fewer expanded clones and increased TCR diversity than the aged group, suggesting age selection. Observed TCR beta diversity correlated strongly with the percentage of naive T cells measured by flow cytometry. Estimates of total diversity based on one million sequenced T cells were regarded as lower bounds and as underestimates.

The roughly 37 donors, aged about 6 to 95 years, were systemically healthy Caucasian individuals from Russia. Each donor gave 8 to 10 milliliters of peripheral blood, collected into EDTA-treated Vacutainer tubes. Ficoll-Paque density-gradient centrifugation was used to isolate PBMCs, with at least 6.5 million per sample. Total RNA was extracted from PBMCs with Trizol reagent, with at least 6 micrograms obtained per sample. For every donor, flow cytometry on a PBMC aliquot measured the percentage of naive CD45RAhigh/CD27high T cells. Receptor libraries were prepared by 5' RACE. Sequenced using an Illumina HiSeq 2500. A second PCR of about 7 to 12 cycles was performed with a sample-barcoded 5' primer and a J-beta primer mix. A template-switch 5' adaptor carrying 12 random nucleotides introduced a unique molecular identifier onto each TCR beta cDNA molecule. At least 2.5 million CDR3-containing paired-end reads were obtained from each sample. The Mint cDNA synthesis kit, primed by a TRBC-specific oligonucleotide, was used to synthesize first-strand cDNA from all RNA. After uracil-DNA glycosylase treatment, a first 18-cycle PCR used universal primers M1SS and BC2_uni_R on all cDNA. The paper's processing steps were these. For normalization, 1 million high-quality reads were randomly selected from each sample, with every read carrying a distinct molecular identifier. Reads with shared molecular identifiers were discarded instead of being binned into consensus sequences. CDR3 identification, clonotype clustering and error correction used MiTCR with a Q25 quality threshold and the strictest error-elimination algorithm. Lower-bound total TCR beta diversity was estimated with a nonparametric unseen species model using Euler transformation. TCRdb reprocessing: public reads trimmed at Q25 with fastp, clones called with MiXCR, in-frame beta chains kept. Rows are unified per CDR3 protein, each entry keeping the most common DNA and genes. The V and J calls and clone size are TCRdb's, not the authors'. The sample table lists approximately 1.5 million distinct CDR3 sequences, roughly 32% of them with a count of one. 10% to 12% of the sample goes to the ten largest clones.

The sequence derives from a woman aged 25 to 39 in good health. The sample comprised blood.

The DNA sequence reads TGTGCCAGCAGTTACCGAATGGGACTGATCACAGATACGCAGTATTTT. It encodes CASSYRMGLITDTQYF. This sequence uses TRBV6-2 or TRBV6-3 and TRBJ2-3; a tentative D match to TRBD2 spans 6 bases. The CDR3 sequence holds 16 residues, the cysteine and phenylalanine included. The DNA shown is the 48-base CDR3, in frame from base 1. Trimming removed 2 bases from V and 2 bases from J, leaving 14 bases between the germline ends. The germline V gene provides CDR1 MNHEY and CDR2 SVGEGT.